The next 8 T cell receptor beta chains were all read from a single sample in a study of blood T cell repertoires in COVID-19. The data were produced by immunoSEQ multiplex PCR, yet TCRdb's version contains in-frame clones alone and is incomplete. The sample includes about 220,000 clones, roughly 84% of them seen just once. Sequenced: peripheral blood. Receptors were obtained from a woman of 80 years or more with acute or convalescent COVID-19.

V and J are TRBV6-5 and TRBJ2-3; 8 bases align to TRBD2. Germline V CDR1 and CDR2: MNHEY, SVGAGI. Trimming removed 6 bases from V and 6 bases from J; junction bases left unmatched: 11. CDR3 length: 15 amino acids. In DNA form, the CDR3 reads TGTGCCAGCAGCCAAAGCGGGGGCCTTCGGGATACGCAGTATTTT. Its protein product is CASSQSGGLRDTQYF.

This clone was picked up a small number of times. Other DNA variants within this sample encode the same CDR3. The chain carries TRBV5-1 and TRBJ2-6, with unresolved D. V lost 0 bases, J lost 0 bases, and 4 bases lay in between. Germline CDR1 is SGHRS and CDR2 is YFSETQ. This CDR3 contains 15 residues. The CDR3 spells CASSLDSSGANVLTF. Here the CDR3 DNA reads TGCGCCAGCAGCTTGGACAGCTCTGGGGCCAACGTCCTGACTTTC.

As regards this clone: This sample includes further DNA sequences coding for the same CDR3. The CDR3 sequence: CASSFSVIGGDNYGYTF. In DNA, the CDR3 is TGCGCCAGCAGCTTCTCTGTTATAGGAGGCGACAACTATGGCTACACCTTC. V and J are TRBV5-1 and TRBJ1-2; D unclear. The CDR3 is 17 residues long. V was shortened by 2 bases and J by 2 bases, with 19 bases between the two germline ends. Germline values: CDR1 SGHRS, CDR2 YFSETQ. The full variable domain, completed using reference TRBV5-1 and TRBJ1-2, is KAGVTQTPRYLIKTRGQQVTLSCSPISGHRSVSWYQQTPGQGLQFLFEYFSETQRNKGNFPGRFSGRQFSNSRSEMNVSTLELGDSALYLCASSFSVIGGDNYGYTFGSGTRLTVV.

This clone showed up just once. This rearrangement joins TRBV7-2 to TRBJ1-2, with D possibly matching TRBD1 (5 bases). The germline V gene encodes CDR1 SGHTA and CDR2 FQGNSA. Trimming removed 3 bases from V and 5 bases from J, with 16 bases in between. The CDR3 contains 15 residues. This CDR3 is CASSLEGTDAYGYTF. CDR3 in DNA: TGTGCCAGCAGCTTGGAGGGGACCGACGCGTATGGCTACACCTTC.

V gene TRBV6-6 combines with J gene TRBJ1-5, with 8 positions matching TRBD1. Germline-derived CDR1 and CDR2 are MNHNY and SVGAGI (reference sequence). The length of the CDR3 is 15 residues. The trim removed 2 bases at V and 1 base at J, leaving 1 base unmatched. The CDR3 protein is CASSYQGASNQPQHF. CDR3 bases: TGTGCCAGCAGTTACCAGGGGGCAAGCAATCAGCCCCAGCATTTT.

This clone was observed a few times. The chain recombines TRBV6-6 with TRBJ2-3, with 13 bases aligning to TRBD2. V lost 6 bases, J lost 4 bases, and 4 bases stayed unmatched. The CDR3 runs to 15 residues. CDR1 and CDR2 (germline): MNHNY, SVGAGI (reference sequence). The CDR3 loop reads CASSQLAGGADTQYF. Written as DNA, the CDR3 is TGTGCCAGCAGCCAACTAGCGGGGGGGGCAGATACGCAGTATTTT.

In its sample, this clone was seen once. The chain recombines TRBV6-5 with TRBJ1-2, with 7 nucleotides matching TRBD1. Germline V CDR1 and CDR2: MNHEY, SVGAGI. The V segment lost 6 bases and the J segment 8 bases; nucleotides outside the gene matches: 15. CDR3 length equals 15 residues. CDR3 protein: CASSRSDRATGGYTF. The CDR3 nucleotides read TGTGCCAGCAGCCGGAGTGACAGGGCGACGGGGGGCTACACCTTC.

A remark on this clone: Possible read error: a much larger clone is one base away. This chain connects TRBV11-2 to TRBJ1-2, with 9 bases fitting TRBD1. The CDR3 length is 13 residues. V dropped 5 bases and J dropped 4; count of bases not matched to a gene: 2. CDR1 is SGHAT and CDR2 is FQNNGV in the germline V gene. The CDR3 DNA reads TGTGCCAGCAGCGCGGGACAGGGCTATGGCTACACCTTC. It encodes CASSAGQGYGYTF.